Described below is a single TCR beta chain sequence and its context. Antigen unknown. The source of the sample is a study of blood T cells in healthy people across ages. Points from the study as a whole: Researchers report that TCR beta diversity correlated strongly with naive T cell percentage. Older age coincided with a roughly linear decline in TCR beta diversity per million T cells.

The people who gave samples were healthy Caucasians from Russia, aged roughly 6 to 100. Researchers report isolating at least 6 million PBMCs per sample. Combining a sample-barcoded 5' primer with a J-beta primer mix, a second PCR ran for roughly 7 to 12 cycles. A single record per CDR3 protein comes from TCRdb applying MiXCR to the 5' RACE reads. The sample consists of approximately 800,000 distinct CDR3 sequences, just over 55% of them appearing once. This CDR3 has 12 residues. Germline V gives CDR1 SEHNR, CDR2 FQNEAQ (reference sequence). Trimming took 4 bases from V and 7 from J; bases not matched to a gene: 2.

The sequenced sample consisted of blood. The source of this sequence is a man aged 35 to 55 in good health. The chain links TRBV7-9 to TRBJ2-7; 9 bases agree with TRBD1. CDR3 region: CASSYGTGEQYF. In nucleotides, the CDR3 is TGTGCCAGCAGCTACGGGACAGGGGAGCAGTACTTC.